The clone carrying this TCR beta chain occurred many times. These data come from a study of T cells in Graves' hyperthyroidism and ophthalmopathy. Study information: Peripheral blood samples were taken at initial diagnosis, prior to any treatment.

CDR1 is MNHNS, CDR2 SASEGT, per germline. The length of the CDR3 is 15 residues. Losses at the gene ends were 6 bases for V and 10 bases for J; bases not matched to a gene: 15. Patients with uncontrolled infections, other autoimmune diseases, pregnancy or lactation were excluded. Using RNA transcripts as the source, TCR beta CDR3 regions were amplified. The HTBI primer set served for first-round RT-PCR of the TCR CDR3. TCRdb re-derived calls from the multiplex PCR reads in MiXCR, one entry per CDR3 protein. The sample has roughly 130,000 distinct CDR3 sequences, more than 20% seen once; the top ten hold more than 60%.

The chain uses TRBV6-1 and TRBJ1-5, with 7 bases that match TRBD1. This sequence was found in a woman aged 50 to 65 with Graves' hyperthyroidism that later progressed to Graves' ophthalmopathy. Sample: blood. In nucleotides, the CDR3 is TGTGCCAGCAGATCGACAGGGCTGGGGAGGGAACCCCAGCATTTT. This encodes CASRSTGLGREPQHF.